The clone carrying this T cell receptor (beta chain) showed up just a few times. Its matching antigen is unknown. This sample stems from a study of cytomegalovirus exposure and HLA in healthy donors. Study-wide results and limits: Cytomegalovirus association was assigned to about 150 TCR beta chains. The tendency of first-cohort TCR clusters to co-occur in the 120 or so validation repertoires emerged from a later analysis.

The donors were members of the validation cohort comprising about 130 subjects, separate from the approximately 700-subject first cohort. Generated by immunoSEQ multiplex PCR, the TCRdb table keeps only in-frame clones and is missing some. Among 250,000 to 350,000 clones listed, roughly 88% were seen once. The CDR3 covers 11 residues. Between the trimmed V and J ends, which lost 6 bases and 3 bases, there was a span of 6 bases. Germline V gene lookup returns CDR1 ENHRY and CDR2 SYGVKD. Sequenced: PBMCs. The chain recombines TRBV10-3 with TRBJ2-7, with no clear D. The TCR sequence derives from a young woman in good health and CMV-seronegative. CDR3: CAISDNYEQYF. The CDR3, as DNA: TGTGCCATCAGCGACAACTACGAGCAGTACTTC.